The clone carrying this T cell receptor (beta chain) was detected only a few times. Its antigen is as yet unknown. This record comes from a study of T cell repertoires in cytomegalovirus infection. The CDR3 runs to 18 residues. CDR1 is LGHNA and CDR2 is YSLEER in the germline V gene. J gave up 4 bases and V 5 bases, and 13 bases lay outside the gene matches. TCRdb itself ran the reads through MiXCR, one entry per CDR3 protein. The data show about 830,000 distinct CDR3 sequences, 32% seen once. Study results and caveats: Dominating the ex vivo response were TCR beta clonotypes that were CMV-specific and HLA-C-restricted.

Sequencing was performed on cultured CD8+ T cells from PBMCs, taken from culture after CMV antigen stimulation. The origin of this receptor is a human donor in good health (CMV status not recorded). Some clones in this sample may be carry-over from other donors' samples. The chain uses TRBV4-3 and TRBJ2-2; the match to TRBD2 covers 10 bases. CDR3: CASSSRLAGNAFTGELFF. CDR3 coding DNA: TGCGCCAGCAGCTCTAGACTAGCGGGTAATGCCTTCACCGGGGAGCTGTTTTTT.